This T cell receptor beta chain was observed in a study of T-cell memory formation after mild COVID-19. General observations from the study: Memory sampled before infection contained some responding clones, suggesting cross-reactive memory joined. Contracting CD4+ clones sat mainly in CM and EM; CD8+ in EMRA.

Germline V gene sequence: CDR1 LNHDA, CDR2 SQIVND (reference sequence). The CDR3 sequence is 14 residues long. V lost 8 bases and J 5 bases, leaving 16 bases between the germline ends. This clonotype was observed at least ten times. The antigen remains unidentified. TCRdb re-called the 5' RACE reads through MiXCR, storing one row per CDR3 protein. Of 100,000 to 150,000 distinct CDR3 sequences in the sample, around 15% were seen once. Material: PBMCs or a T cell subset sorted from them (not recorded which). The source of this sequence is a young man who had mild COVID-19 (a few samples of this study predate the infection). Cell type and time point are not known. This sequence joins TRBV19 and TRBJ2-4; D remains ambiguous. The CDR3 is CASRSRLKENIQYF. The DNA of the CDR3 is TGTGCCAGTCGTAGCCGTTTGAAGGAAAACATTCAGTACTTC.